The clone carrying this T cell receptor (beta chain) was seen a handful of times. These data originate in a study of T cells in Graves' hyperthyroidism and ophthalmopathy. It was RNA transcripts that yielded the amplified TCR beta CDR3 regions. HTBI primers were employed in a first-round RT-PCR of the TCR CDR3. TCRdb recomputed calls from the multiplex PCR reads with MiXCR, one row per CDR3 protein. This table has about 690,000 distinct CDR3 sequences, roughly 17% appearing once. V dropped 4 bases and J dropped 2 bases, with 12 bases sitting between them. CDR1 and CDR2 (germline): MNHEY, SVGAGI. The CDR3 sequence is 15 residues long.

This clonotype was obtained from a man aged 50-60 years with Graves' hyperthyroidism. This chain links TRBV6-5 with TRBJ1-3; perhaps TRBD1 as D (6 bases). Sequencing was done on a sample of blood. CDR3 in amino acids: CASSWNAGAGNTIYF. CDR3 coding DNA: TGTGCCAGCAGTTGGAACGCAGGGGCTGGAAACACCATATATTTT.